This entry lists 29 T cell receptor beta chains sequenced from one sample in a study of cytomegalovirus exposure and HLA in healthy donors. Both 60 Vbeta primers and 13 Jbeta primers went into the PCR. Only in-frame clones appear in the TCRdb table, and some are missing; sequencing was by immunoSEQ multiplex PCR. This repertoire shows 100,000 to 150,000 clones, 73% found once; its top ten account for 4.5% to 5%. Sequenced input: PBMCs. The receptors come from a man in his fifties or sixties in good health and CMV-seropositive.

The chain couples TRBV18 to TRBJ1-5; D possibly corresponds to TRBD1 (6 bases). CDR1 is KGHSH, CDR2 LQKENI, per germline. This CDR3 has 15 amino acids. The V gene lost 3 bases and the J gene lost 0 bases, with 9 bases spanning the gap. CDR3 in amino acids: CASSPGAVSNQPQHF. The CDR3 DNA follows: TGTGCCAGCTCACCGGGGGCAGTTAGCAATCAGCCCCAGCATTTT.

CDR3 protein: CASSTGLAGGTDTQYF. In DNA form, the CDR3 reads TGTGCCAGCAGTACCGGACTAGCGGGGGGCACAGATACGCAGTATTTT. This sequence joins TRBV6-6 and TRBJ2-3; 13 bases align to TRBD2. Looked up from germline, CDR1 is MNHNY and CDR2 is SVGAGI (reference sequence). V lost 5 bases, J lost 1 base, and 3 bases stayed unmatched. This CDR3 is 16 amino acids long.

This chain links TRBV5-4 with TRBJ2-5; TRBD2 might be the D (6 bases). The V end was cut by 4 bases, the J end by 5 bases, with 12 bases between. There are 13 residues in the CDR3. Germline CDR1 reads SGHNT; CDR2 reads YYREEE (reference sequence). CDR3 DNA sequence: TGTGCCAGCAGCCGGGACTTGGCGGAGACCCAGTACTTC. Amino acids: CASSRDLAETQYF.

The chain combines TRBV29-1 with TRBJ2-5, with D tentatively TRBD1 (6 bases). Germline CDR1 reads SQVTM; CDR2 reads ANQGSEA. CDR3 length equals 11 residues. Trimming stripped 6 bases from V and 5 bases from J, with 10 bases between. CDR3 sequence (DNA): TGCAGCGTCAACAGGGCTGAGACCCAGTACTTC. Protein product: CSVNRAETQYF.

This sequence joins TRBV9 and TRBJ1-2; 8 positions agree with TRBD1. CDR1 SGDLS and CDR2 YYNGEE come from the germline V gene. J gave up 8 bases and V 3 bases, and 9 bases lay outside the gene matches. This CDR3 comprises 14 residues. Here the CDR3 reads CASSASQGAGGYTF. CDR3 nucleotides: TGTGCCAGCAGCGCCTCCCAGGGGGCAGGGGGCTACACCTTC.

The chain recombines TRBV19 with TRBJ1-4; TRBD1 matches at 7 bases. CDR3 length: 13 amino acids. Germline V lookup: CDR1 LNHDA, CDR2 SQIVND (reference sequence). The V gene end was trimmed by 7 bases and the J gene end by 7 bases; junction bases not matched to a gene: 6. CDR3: CASNRQGVEKLFF. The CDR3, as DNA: TGTGCCAGTAACCGGCAGGGGGTTGAAAAACTGTTTTTT.

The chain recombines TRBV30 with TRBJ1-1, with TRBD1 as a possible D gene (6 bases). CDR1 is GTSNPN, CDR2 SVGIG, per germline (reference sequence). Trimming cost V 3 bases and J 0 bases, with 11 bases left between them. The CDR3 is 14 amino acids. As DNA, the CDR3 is TGTGCCTGGAGCCCGGGACACCTGAACACTGAAGCTTTCTTT. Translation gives CAWSPGHLNTEAFF. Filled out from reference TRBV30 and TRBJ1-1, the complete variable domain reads SQTIHQWPATLVQPVGSPLSLECTVEGTSNPNLYWYRQAAGRGLQLLFYSVGIGQISSEVPQNLSASRPQDRQFILSSKKLLLSDSGFYLCAWSPGHLNTEAFFGQGTRLTVV.

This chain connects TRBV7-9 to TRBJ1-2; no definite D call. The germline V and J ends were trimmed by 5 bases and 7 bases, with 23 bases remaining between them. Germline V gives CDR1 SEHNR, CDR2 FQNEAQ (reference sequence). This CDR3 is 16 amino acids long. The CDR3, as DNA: TGTGCCAGCAGCCCTAGAGATCGTCCGGTGGGAGGTGGCTACACCTTC. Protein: CASSPRDRPVGGGYTF.

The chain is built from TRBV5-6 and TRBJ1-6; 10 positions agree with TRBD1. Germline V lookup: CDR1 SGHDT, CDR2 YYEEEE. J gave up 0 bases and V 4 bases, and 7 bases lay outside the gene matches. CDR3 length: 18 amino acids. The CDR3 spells CASSPPGQGPSYNSPLHF. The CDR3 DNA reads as TGTGCCAGCAGCCCACCGGGACAGGGGCCCTCCTATAATTCACCCCTCCACTTT.

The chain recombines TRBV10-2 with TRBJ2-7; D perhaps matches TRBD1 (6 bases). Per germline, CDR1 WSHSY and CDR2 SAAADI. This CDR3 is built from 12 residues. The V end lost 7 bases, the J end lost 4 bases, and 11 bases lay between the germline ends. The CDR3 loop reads CASTAGEYEQYF. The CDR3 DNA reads TGCGCCAGCACAGCAGGGGAGTACGAGCAGTACTTC.

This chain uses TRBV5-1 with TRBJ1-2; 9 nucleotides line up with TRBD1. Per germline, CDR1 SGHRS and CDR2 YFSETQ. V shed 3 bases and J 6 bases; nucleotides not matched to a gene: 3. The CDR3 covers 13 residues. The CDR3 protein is CASSSGQGDGYTF. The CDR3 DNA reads TGCGCCAGCAGCTCGGGACAGGGTGATGGCTACACCTTC.

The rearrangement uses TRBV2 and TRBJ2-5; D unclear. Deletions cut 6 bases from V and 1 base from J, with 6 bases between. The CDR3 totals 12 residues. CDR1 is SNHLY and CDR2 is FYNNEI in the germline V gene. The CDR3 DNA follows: TGTGCCAGCAGCTGGGCCCAAGAGACCCAGTACTTC. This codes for CASSWAQETQYF. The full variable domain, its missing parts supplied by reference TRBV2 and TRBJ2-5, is EPEVTQTPSHQVTQMGQEVILRCVPISNHLYFYWYRQILGQKVEFLVSFYNNEISEKSEIFDDQFSVERPDGSNFTLKIRSTKLEDSAMYFCASSWAQETQYFGPGTRLLVL.

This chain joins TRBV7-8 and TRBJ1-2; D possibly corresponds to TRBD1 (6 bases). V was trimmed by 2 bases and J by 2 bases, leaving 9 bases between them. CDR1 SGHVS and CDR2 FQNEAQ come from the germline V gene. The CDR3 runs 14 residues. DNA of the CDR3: TGTGCCAGCAGCTTAACCGACAGGAACTATGGCTACACCTTC. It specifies CASSLTDRNYGYTF.

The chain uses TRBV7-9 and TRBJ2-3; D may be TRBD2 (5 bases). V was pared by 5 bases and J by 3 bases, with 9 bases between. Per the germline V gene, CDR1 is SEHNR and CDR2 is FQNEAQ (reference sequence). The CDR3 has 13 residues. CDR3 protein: CASSLRDTDTQYF. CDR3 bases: TGTGCCAGCAGCCTCCGGGATACAGATACGCAGTATTTT.

CDR3 DNA: TGTGCCAGCAGTTACTCTGCCGTGCAGAACTATGGCTACACCTTC. Translating it yields CASSYSAVQNYGYTF. This chain uses TRBV6-5 with TRBJ1-2; D remains unclear. CDR3 length equals 15 residues. V was cut by 0 bases and J by 2 bases, with 10 bases left in between. Germline CDR1 reads MNHEY; CDR2 reads SVGAGI.

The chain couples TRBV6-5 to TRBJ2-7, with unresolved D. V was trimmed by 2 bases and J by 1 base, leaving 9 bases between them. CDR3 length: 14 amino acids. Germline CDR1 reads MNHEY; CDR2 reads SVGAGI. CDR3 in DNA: TGTGCCAGCAGTTACGCAAGTGAGTCCTACGAGCAGTACTTC. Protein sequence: CASSYASESYEQYF.

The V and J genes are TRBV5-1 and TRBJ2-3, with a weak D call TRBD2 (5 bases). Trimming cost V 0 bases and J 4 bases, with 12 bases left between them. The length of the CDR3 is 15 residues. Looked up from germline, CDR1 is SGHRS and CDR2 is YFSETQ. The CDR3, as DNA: TGCGCCAGCAGCTTGGAGGCGGGCAACGCAGATACGCAGTATTTT. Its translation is CASSLEAGNADTQYF.

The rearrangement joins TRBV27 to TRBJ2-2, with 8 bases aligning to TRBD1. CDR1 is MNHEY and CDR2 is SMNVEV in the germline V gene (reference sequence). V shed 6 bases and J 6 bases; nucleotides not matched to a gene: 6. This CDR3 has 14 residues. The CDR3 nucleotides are TGTGCCAGCAGCCCCGGACAGGGTCCCGGGGAGCTGTTTTTT. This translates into CASSPGQGPGELFF.

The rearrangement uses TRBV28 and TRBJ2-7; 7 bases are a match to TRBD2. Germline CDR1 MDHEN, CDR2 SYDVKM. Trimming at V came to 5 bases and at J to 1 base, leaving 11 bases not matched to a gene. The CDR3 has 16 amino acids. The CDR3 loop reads CASSPSSGRTSYEQYF. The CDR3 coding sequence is TGTGCCAGCAGTCCAAGTAGCGGGCGTACTTCCTACGAGCAGTACTTC.

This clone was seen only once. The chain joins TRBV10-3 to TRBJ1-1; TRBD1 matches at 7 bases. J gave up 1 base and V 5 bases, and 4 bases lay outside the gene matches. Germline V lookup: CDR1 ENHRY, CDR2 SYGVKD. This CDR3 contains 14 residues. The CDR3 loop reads CAISWDRANTEAFF. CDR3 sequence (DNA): TGTGCCATCAGTTGGGACAGAGCGAACACTGAAGCTTTCTTT.

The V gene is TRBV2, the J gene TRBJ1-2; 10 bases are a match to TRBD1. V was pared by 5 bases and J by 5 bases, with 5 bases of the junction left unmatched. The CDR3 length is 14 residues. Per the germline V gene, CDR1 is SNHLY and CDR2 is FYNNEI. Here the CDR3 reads CASSMTGGAYGYTF. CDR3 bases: TGTGCCAGCAGTATGACAGGGGGCGCGTATGGCTACACCTTC.

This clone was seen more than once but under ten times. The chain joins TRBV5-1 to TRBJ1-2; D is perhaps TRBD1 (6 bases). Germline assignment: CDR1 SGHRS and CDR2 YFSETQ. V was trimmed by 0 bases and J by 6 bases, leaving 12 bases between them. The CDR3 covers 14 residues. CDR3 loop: CASSLASRGDGYTF. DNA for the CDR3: TGCGCCAGCAGCTTGGCCTCCAGGGGAGATGGCTACACCTTC.

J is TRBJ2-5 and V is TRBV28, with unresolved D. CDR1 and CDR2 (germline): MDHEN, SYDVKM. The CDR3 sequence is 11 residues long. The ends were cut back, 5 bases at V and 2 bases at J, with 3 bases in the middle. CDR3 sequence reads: CASSPQETQYF. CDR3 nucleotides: TGTGCCAGCAGTCCTCAAGAGACCCAGTACTTC. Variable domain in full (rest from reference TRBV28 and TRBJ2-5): DVKVTQSSRYLVKRTGEKVFLECVQDMDHENMFWYRQDPGLGLRLIYFSYDVKMKEKGDIPEGYSVSREKKERFSLILESASTNQTSMYLCASSPQETQYFGPGTRLLVL.

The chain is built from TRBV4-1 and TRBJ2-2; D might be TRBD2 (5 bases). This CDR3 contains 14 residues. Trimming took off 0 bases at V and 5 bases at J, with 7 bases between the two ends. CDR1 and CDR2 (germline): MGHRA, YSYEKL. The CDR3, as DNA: TGCGCCAGCAGCCAAGATTCGGGGACCGGGGAGCTGTTTTTT. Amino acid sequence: CASSQDSGTGELFF.

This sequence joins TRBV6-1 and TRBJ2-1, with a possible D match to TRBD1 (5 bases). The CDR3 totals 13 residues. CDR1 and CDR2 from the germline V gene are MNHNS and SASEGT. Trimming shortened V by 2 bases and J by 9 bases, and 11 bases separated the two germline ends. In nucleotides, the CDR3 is TGTGCCAGCAGTGAAAACTCAGGGTTTGAGCAGTTCTTC. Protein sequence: CASSENSGFEQFF.

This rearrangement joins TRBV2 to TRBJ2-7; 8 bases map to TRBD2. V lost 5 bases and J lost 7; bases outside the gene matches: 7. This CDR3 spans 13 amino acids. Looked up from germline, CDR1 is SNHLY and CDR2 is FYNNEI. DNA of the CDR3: TGTGCCAGCAGTATGAGCGGGGGTGGGGAGCAGTACTTC. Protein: CASSMSGGGEQYF.

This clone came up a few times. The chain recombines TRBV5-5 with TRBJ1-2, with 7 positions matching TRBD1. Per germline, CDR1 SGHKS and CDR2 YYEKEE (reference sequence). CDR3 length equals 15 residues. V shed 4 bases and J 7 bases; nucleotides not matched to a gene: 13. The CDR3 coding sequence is TGTGCCAGCAGCGAGAACTCCGGGACAGTGGGTGGCTACACCTTC. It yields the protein CASSENSGTVGGYTF.

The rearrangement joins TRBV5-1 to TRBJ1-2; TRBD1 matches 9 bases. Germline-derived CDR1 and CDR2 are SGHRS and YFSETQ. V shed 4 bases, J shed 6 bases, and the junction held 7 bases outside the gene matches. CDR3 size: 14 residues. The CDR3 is CASSRGQGSDGYTF. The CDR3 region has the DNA TGCGCCAGCAGCAGGGGACAGGGTAGCGATGGCTACACCTTC.

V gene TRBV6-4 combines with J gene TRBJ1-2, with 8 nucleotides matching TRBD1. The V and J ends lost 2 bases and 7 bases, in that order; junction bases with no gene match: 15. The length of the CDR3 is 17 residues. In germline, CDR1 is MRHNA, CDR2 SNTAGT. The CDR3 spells CASSDRAVGQGRVGYTF. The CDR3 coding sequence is TGTGCCAGCAGTGACAGGGCGGTCGGACAGGGTCGTGTTGGCTACACCTTC.